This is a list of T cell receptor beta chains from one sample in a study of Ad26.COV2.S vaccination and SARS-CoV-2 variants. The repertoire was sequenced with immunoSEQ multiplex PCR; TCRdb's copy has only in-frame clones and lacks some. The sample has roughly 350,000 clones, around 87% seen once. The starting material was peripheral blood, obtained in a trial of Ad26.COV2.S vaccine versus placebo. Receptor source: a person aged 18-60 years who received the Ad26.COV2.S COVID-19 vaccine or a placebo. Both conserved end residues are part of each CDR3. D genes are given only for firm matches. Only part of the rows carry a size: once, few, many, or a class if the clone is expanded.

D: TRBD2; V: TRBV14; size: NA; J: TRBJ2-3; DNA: TGTGCCAGCAGCCACTTGACTAGCGGACGTAATACGCAGTATTTT; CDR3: CASSHLTSGRNTQYF
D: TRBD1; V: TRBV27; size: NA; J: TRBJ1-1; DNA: TGTGCCAGCAGTCTCTGGACAGGGCAGAACACTGAAGCTTTCTTT; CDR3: CASSLWTGQNTEAFF
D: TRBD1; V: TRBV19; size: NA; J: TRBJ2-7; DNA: TGTGCCAGTAGTAAGGGACAGCTCTACGAGCAGTACTTC; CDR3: CASSKGQLYEQYF
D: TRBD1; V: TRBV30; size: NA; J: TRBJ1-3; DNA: TGTGCCTCAGGACAGGGGGAGTTTGGAAACACCATATATTTT; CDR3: CASGQGEFGNTIYF
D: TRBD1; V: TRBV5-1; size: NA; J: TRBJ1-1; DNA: TGCGCCAGCAGTATCAGGGGGACTAACACTGAAGCTTTCTTT; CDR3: CASSIRGTNTEAFF
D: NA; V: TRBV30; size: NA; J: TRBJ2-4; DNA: TGTGCCTGTGTCCCCGGGGGTAACATTCAGTACTTC; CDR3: CACVPGGNIQYF
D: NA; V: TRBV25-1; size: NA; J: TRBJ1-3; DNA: TGTGCCAGCAGCCGGTCGCTCAGTGGAAACACCATATATTTT; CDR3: CASSRSLSGNTIYF
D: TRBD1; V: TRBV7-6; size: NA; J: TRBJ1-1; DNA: TGTGCCAGCAGCTTACGACAGGGGAACACTGAAGCTTTCTTT; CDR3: CASSLRQGNTEAFF
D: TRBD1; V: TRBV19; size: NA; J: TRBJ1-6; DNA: TGTGCCAGTACCGAGGACAGGGGAAGTTCACCCCTCCACTTT; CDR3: CASTEDRGSSPLHF
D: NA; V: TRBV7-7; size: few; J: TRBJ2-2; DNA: TGTGCTAGCAGCCCAAACGTTGTGGTGACCACCGGGGAGCTGTTTTTT; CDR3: CASSPNVVVTTGELFF
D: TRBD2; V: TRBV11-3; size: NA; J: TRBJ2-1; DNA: TGTGCCAGCAGCGTACTAGCGGGGGGGCACAATGAGCAGTTCTTC; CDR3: CASSVLAGGHNEQFF
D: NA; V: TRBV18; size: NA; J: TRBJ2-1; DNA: TGTGCCAGCTCACCCTCGGGACAATACAATGAGCAGTTCTTC; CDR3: CASSPSGQYNEQFF
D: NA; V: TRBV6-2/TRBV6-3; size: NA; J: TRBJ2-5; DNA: TGTGCCAGCAGTTACATGACGGCGACGCAAGAGACCCAGTACTTC; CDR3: CASSYMTATQETQYF
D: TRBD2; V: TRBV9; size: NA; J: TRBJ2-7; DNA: TGTGCCAGCAGCGTAGGGACTAGCTACGAGCAGTACTTC; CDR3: CASSVGTSYEQYF
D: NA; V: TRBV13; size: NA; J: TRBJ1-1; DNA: TGTGCCAGCAGCTCGACAGACCGGGGCCGCGAAGCTTTCTTT; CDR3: CASSSTDRGREAFF
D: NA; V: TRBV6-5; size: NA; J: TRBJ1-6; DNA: TGTGCCAGCAGTTACGGGGAAGGGTCTTCACCCCTCCACTTT; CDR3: CASSYGEGSSPLHF
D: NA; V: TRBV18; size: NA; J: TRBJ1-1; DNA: TGTGCCAGCTCACCAAGGGAGGGGTCGAACACTGAAGCTTTCTTT; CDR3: CASSPREGSNTEAFF
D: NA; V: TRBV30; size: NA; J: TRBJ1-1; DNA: TGTGCCTGGAGTGGGGGGGTAGGCACTGAAGCTTTCTTT; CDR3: CAWSGGVGTEAFF
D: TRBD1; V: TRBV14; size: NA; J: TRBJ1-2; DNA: TGTGCCAGCAGCCCTATTCGGACAGGGACATTCTATGGCTACACCTTC; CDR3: CASSPIRTGTFYGYTF
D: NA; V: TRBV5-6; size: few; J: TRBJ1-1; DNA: TGTGCCAGCAGCGCCGTAGTGAACACTGAAGCTTTCTTT; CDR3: CASSAVVNTEAFF
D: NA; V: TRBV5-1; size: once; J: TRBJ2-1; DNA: TGCGCCAGCATGCCTGGTGGAGATAATGAGCAGTTCTTC; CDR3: CASMPGGDNEQFF
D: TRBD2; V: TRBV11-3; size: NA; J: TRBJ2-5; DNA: TGTGCCAGCAGCTTCCGGACTAGCGGGGGCGCGGGGGAGACCCAGTACTTC; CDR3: CASSFRTSGGAGETQYF